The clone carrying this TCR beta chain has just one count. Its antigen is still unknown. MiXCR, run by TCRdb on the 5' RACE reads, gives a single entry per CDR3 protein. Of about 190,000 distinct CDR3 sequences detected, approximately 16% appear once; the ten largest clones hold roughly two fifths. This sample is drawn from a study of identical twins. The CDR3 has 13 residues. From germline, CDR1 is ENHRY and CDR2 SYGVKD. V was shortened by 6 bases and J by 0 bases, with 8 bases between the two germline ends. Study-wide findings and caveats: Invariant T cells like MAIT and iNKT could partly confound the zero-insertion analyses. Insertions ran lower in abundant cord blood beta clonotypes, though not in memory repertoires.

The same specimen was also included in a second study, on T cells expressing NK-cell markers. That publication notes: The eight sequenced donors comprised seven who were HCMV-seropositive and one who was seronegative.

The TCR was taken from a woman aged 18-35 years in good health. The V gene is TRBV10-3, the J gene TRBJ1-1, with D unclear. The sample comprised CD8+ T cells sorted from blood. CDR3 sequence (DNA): TGTGCCATCAGGCTTGAGATGAACACTGAAGCTTTCTTT. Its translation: CAIRLEMNTEAFF.